One and the same sample provided the 22 T cell receptor beta chains below, sequenced in a study of regulatory T cells in long-lasting Graves disease. Time point defined: persistent/refractory GD, antithyroid drugs over 5 years with positive TRAb. RNA extracted from PBMCs served as the sequencing template. CDR3-region Arm-PCR and iRepertoire HTBI primers produced the TCR beta libraries. TCRdb called the multiplex PCR reads again in MiXCR, with one record for every CDR3 protein. Among over 650,000 distinct CDR3 sequences, 25% to 30% were seen once, and the ten largest hold roughly 46%. The sample consisted of peripheral blood mononuclear cells (PBMCs), taken when the disease was refractory, from a patient treated with antithyroid drugs. The source is a female donor with Graves disease.

This clonotype was seen only a few times. The CDR3 DNA is TGTGCCAGCAGTACCCACTGGGGTGGCTACACCTTC. This sequence encodes CASSTHWGGYTF. J is TRBJ1-2 and V is TRBV6-2 or TRBV6-3, with D unresolved. The V end lost 5 bases, the J end lost 7 bases, and 11 bases lay between the germline ends. The CDR3 spans 12 residues. Germline V gene lookup returns CDR1 MNHEY and CDR2 SVGEGT.

The gene calls are TRBV3-1 and TRBJ1-2; 10 nucleotides match TRBD1. CDR1 is LGHDT and CDR2 is YNNKEL in the germline V gene (reference sequence). Trimming removed 3 bases from V and 6 bases from J; junction bases left unmatched: 10. The CDR3 totals 16 residues. The CDR3 DNA is TGTGCCAGCAGCCAGGAGAGGGACAGGGGAATAAATGGCTACACCTTC. Translated: CASSQERDRGINGYTF.

The sample holds many counts of this clonotype. V gene TRBV6-1 combines with J gene TRBJ2-3; 16 bases agree with TRBD2. The CDR3 sequence is 20 residues long. Germline CDR1 and CDR2: MNHNS and SASEGT. J gave up 1 base and V 6 bases, and 13 bases lay outside the gene matches. CDR3 sequence: CASRSLSGTSGRAGTDTQYF. CDR3 sequence (DNA): TGTGCCAGCAGATCCCTATCCGGGACTAGCGGGAGGGCGGGCACAGATACGCAGTATTTT.

This rearrangement joins TRBV5-1 to TRBJ2-6, with 12 bases that match TRBD2. J gave up 1 base and V 8 bases, and 4 bases lay outside the gene matches. The CDR3 is 16 amino acids. Germline V lookup: CDR1 SGHRS, CDR2 YFSETQ. The CDR3 region has the DNA TGCGCCAGTGGACTAGCGGGGCTGTCTGGGGCCAACGTCCTGACTTTC. This gives the protein CASGLAGLSGANVLTF.

V and J are TRBV13 and TRBJ1-6; D may be TRBD1 (5 bases). The CDR3 loop spans 15 amino acids. The V end was cut by 4 bases, the J end by 9 bases, with 16 bases between. CDR1 and CDR2 from the germline V gene are PRHDT and FYEKMQ (reference sequence). The CDR3 is CASSSNRGLISPLHF. CDR3 bases: TGTGCCAGCAGCTCAAACCGGGGCCTAATTTCACCCCTCCACTTT.

This clonotype was seen at least ten times. The J gene is TRBJ2-5, the V gene TRBV2, with 11 bases lining up with TRBD2. The V gene end was trimmed by 10 bases and the J gene end by 5 bases; junction bases not matched to a gene: 9. This CDR3 comprises 14 residues. Germline-derived CDR1 and CDR2 are SNHLY and FYNNEI. CDR3 DNA: TGTGCCATCCTGGGACTAGCGGAACAGGAGACCCAGTACTTC. Its protein is CAILGLAEQETQYF.

Points on this clonotype: A far larger clone is one nucleotide away, so this likely arose from a read error. The chain employs TRBV12-3 or TRBV12-4 and TRBJ1-5; the match to TRBD1 covers 8 bases. The CDR3 covers 13 residues. After removal of 7 bases from V and 5 bases from J, the junction contained 4 bases not matched to a gene. CDR3 loop: CASTLQGDQPQHF. CDR3 DNA sequence: TGTGCCAGCACCCTACAGGGGGATCAGCCCCAGCATTTT.

The rearrangement joins TRBV12-3 or TRBV12-4 to TRBJ1-2, with D possibly TRBD1 on 6 matching bases. This CDR3 spans 15 amino acids. V dropped 1 base and J dropped 4 bases, with 13 bases sitting between them. CDR3 coding DNA: TGTGCCAGCAGTTTAGGGGGGGGCGCGGGCTATGGCTACACCTTC. Translated, it gives CASSLGGGAGYGYTF.

V usage is TRBV20-1 and J usage is TRBJ1-2, with 8 nucleotides matching TRBD1. The germline V gene encodes CDR1 DFQATT and CDR2 SNEGSKA (reference sequence). This CDR3 spans 14 amino acids. Trimming removed 6 bases from V and 0 bases from J; junction bases left unmatched: 6. The CDR3 loop reads CSARDRKTNYGYTF. Here the CDR3 DNA reads TGCAGTGCAAGGGACAGGAAGACTAACTATGGCTACACCTTC.

In its sample, this clonotype was seen a few times. This chain uses TRBV15 with TRBJ1-1; tentative D call: TRBD1 (6 bases). V was trimmed by 5 bases and J by 5 bases, leaving 15 bases between them. The CDR3 spans 14 residues. Germline CDR1 LNHNV, CDR2 YYDKDF (reference sequence). The CDR3 DNA sequence: TGTGCCACCAGCTCCCGCAGGGGCGGAACTGAAGCTTTCTTT. Translation gives CATSSRRGGTEAFF.

The table lists this clonotype with a few counts. This rearrangement joins TRBV28 to TRBJ1-1; D perhaps matches TRBD1 (5 bases). The CDR3 spans 13 residues. Germline V gene sequence: CDR1 MDHEN, CDR2 SYDVKM. Trimming left V 8 bases short and J 5 bases short, with 15 bases between. In nucleotides, the CDR3 is TGTGCCAGCCAAGTCGCAGGGATAACTGAAGCTTTCTTT. It specifies CASQVAGITEAFF.

Concerning this clonotype: A much larger clone lies a single base off, so this may be a read error. The rearrangement links TRBV12-3 or TRBV12-4 to TRBJ1-2; D call uncertain. The CDR3 contains 11 residues. CDR3 sequence reads: CASSQSGGCTF. DNA of the CDR3: TGTGCCAGCAGTCAGTCAGGTGGCTGCACCTTC.

The genes are TRBV2 and TRBJ2-5, with a tentative D call TRBD2 (6 bases). The CDR3 loop spans 14 amino acids. The ends were cut back, 7 bases at V and 0 bases at J, with 12 bases in the middle. Germline V lookup: CDR1 SNHLY, CDR2 FYNNEI. The DNA of the CDR3 is TGTGCCAGCAATTCGGGGAGGTACCAAGAGACCCAGTACTTC. Residues: CASNSGRYQETQYF.

The J gene is TRBJ1-4, the V gene TRBV7-9; weak D call: TRBD1 (5 bases). V gave up 2 bases and J gave up 7 bases, with 14 bases separating them. Germline CDR1 SEHNR, CDR2 FQNEAQ (reference sequence). The CDR3 is made up of 15 amino acids. CDR3 amino acids: CASSLPAGFGEKLFF. The CDR3 bases are TGTGCCAGCAGCTTACCGGCAGGGTTCGGTGAAAAACTGTTTTTT.

The rearrangement links TRBV6-1 to TRBJ1-1; D gene unclear. Germline lookup yields CDR1 MNHNS and CDR2 SASEGT. The CDR3 totals 11 residues. The V and J ends lost 9 bases and 0 bases respectively, with 5 bases between them. The CDR3 spells CARRLNTEAFF. The DNA for the CDR3 is TGTGCCAGGAGATTGAACACTGAAGCTTTCTTT.

The rearrangement uses TRBV7-6 and TRBJ2-5, with 14 bases fitting TRBD2. There are 15 residues in the CDR3. Trimming removed 4 bases from V and 7 bases from J; junction bases left unmatched: 5. Germline V gene lookup returns CDR1 SGHVS and CDR2 FNYEAQ. DNA for the CDR3: TGTGCCAGCAGCTGGACTAGCGGGGGGTTAGGGACCCAGTACTTC. Its protein product is CASSWTSGGLGTQYF.

V gene TRBV6-1 combines with J gene TRBJ1-6; maybe TRBD1 (5 bases). The CDR3 is 15 residues long. V lost 4 bases to trimming and J lost 8 bases, with 15 bases between them. Germline V lookup: CDR1 MNHNS, CDR2 SASEGT. The CDR3 DNA follows: TGTGCCAGCAGTGGACCCCGGGACCGTGATTCACCCCTCCACTTT. This encodes CASSGPRDRDSPLHF.

This clonotype was seen a few times. The V and J genes are TRBV12-3 or TRBV12-4 and TRBJ2-7; weak D call: TRBD2 (6 bases). V gave up 1 base and J gave up 3 bases, with 19 bases separating them. The CDR3 has 17 residues. DNA of the CDR3: TGTGCCAGCAGTTTAGGCGGGAAGGTTATCCGACGCTACGAGCAGTACTTC. Protein: CASSLGGKVIRRYEQYF.

CDR3 region: CASSQPDRGYEQYF. In nucleotides, the CDR3 is TGCGCCAGCAGCCAACCGGACAGGGGGTACGAGCAGTACTTC. This chain links TRBV4-1 with TRBJ2-7; the match to TRBD1 covers 10 bases. V dropped 2 bases and J dropped 4; count of bases not matched to a gene: 2. There are 14 residues in the CDR3. CDR1 is MGHRA, CDR2 YSYEKL, per germline.

As regards this clonotype: Possible read error: a much larger clone is one base away. Since the CDR3 does not end with the conserved phenylalanine or tryptophan, this likely comes from a read error. The J gene is TRBJ2-7, the V gene TRBV12-3 or TRBV12-4, with 7 bases aligning to TRBD1. The CDR3 loop spans 16 amino acids. Trimming removed 8 bases from V and 2 bases from J; junction bases left unmatched: 15. CDR3 loop: CASAPELGTVTYEQYS. CDR3 nucleotides: TGTGCCAGCGCCCCCGAACTCGGGACAGTGACCTACGAGCAGTACTCC.

This clonotype appeared many times. This sequence joins TRBV28 and TRBJ1-2; tentative D call: TRBD1 (5 bases). This CDR3 has 14 amino acids. The V gene lost 5 bases and the J gene lost 3 bases, with 13 bases spanning the gap. Germline values: CDR1 MDHEN, CDR2 SYDVKM. The CDR3 region is CASSPQDSYYGYTF. CDR3 nucleotides: TGTGCCAGCAGTCCCCAAGACAGCTACTATGGCTACACCTTC.

This clonotype occurred a few times. This chain links TRBV5-1 with TRBJ1-1, with D unclear. V lost 3 bases and J 1 base, leaving 13 bases between the germline ends. CDR3 length: 15 residues. Looked up from germline, CDR1 is SGHRS and CDR2 is YFSETQ. CDR3 coding DNA: TGCGCCAGCAGCTCTCTCTCTCCCGGGAACACTGAAGCTTTCTTT. Residues: CASSSLSPGNTEAFF.